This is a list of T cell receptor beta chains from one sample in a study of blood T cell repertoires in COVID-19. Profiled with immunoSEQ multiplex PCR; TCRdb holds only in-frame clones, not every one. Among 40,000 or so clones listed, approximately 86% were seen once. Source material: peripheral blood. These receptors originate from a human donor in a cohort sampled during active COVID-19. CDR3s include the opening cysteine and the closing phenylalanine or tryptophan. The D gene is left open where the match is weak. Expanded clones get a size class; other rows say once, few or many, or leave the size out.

DNA: TGTGCCAGCAGCCCGGACTGGGGGGGGGCCGGGGAGCTGTTTTTT
CDR3: CASSPDWGGAGELFF
J: TRBJ2-2
V: TRBV2
D: TRBD2
size: NA

DNA: TGTGCCAGCAGTGGGGACAGGGGAGGGGCGTACCAAGAGACCCAGTACTTC
CDR3: CASSGDRGGAYQETQYF
J: TRBJ2-5
V: TRBV2
D: TRBD1
size: NA

DNA: TGTGCCAGCAGCTTAGGTTCGGGGGGGAGTATGTCAGATACGCAGTATTTT
CDR3: CASSLGSGGSMSDTQYF
J: TRBJ2-3
V: TRBV7-9
D: TRBD2
size: few

DNA: TGTGCCAGCAGCGCCAGGACAGGGGTTATCTACGAGCAGTACTTC
CDR3: CASSARTGVIYEQYF
J: TRBJ2-7
V: TRBV5-6
D: TRBD1
size: NA

DNA: TGTGCCAGCAGTTTCCAGCAAGAGACCCAGTACTTC
CDR3: CASSFQQETQYF
J: TRBJ2-5
V: TRBV28
D: NA
size: NA

DNA: TGTGCCAGCAGCCCACGGACAGGGAATCAGCCCCAGCATTTT
CDR3: CASSPRTGNQPQHF
J: TRBJ1-5
V: TRBV7-2
D: TRBD1
size: NA

DNA: TGCGCCAGCAGCACCAGCGCCGGCGATCGCGGCTACACCTTC
CDR3: CASSTSAGDRGYTF
J: TRBJ1-2
V: TRBV5-1
D: NA
size: NA

DNA: TGTGCCAGCAGAACTACAGGGGGCAGAAACACCATATATTTT
CDR3: CASRTTGGRNTIYF
J: TRBJ1-3
V: TRBV28
D: TRBD1
size: NA

DNA: TGTGCCAGCAGCTTCCCGGACAGCGCTACCGGGGAGCTGTTTTTT
CDR3: CASSFPDSATGELFF
J: TRBJ2-2
V: TRBV5-4
D: NA
size: NA

DNA: TGTGCCAGCAGCATCACAGGGTTACTGGAGACCCAGTACTTC
CDR3: CASSITGLLETQYF
J: TRBJ2-5
V: TRBV9
D: NA
size: NA

DNA: TGCGCCAGCAGCTTCGGACAGGGGTCCTACGAGCAGTACTTC
CDR3: CASSFGQGSYEQYF
J: TRBJ2-7
V: TRBV5-1
D: TRBD1
size: NA

DNA: TGTGCCAGCAGCCTGCGAGGGGGACAGGGAGAGACAAGCTCTGGAAACACCATATATTTT
CDR3: CASSLRGGQGETSSGNTIYF
J: TRBJ1-3
V: TRBV9
D: TRBD1
size: NA

DNA: TGCGCCAGCAGCTACCTAGCGGGAGGAGATACGCAGTATTTT
CDR3: CASSYLAGGDTQYF
J: TRBJ2-3
V: TRBV5-1
D: TRBD2
size: NA

DNA: TGTGCCAGCAGTGTCCTAGAGACCCAGTACTTC
CDR3: CASSVLETQYF
J: TRBJ2-5
V: TRBV2
D: NA
size: NA

DNA: TGTGCCAGCAGCGTAGTGGCGGGGGGCTACAATGAGCAGTTCTTC
CDR3: CASSVVAGGYNEQFF
J: TRBJ2-1
V: TRBV9
D: TRBD2
size: once

DNA: TGTGCCTGGGGGGGACAGGTCACATCTGGAAACACCATATATTTT
CDR3: CAWGGQVTSGNTIYF
J: TRBJ1-3
V: TRBV30
D: TRBD1
size: NA

DNA: TGTGCCCATTCCGAGTACAATGAGCAGTTCTTC
CDR3: CAHSEYNEQFF
J: TRBJ2-1
V: TRBV28
D: NA
size: NA

DNA: TGTGCCAGCGTCCCTGGGGGGGGGAATTCCAATGAGCAGTTCTTC
CDR3: CASVPGGGNSNEQFF
J: TRBJ2-1
V: TRBV7-9
D: TRBD2
size: NA

DNA: TGTGCCAGCAGCGAGGATGGCGGAGACTACGAGCAGTACTTC
CDR3: CASSEDGGDYEQYF
J: TRBJ2-7
V: TRBV3-1/TRBV3-2
D: NA
size: NA

DNA: TGTGCCAGCACCCCTCCCGGGGTCTGGGTAAACACCATATATTTT
CDR3: CASTPPGVWVNTIYF
J: TRBJ1-3
V: TRBV28
D: NA
size: NA

DNA: TGCAGCGTGACAGACAGGGACAACACCGGGGAGCTGTTTTTT
CDR3: CSVTDRDNTGELFF
J: TRBJ2-2
V: TRBV29-1
D: TRBD1
size: NA

DNA: TGTGCCAGCAGCTTATTACCTAGCGGGAGACTGTTTTTT
CDR3: CASSLLPSGRLFF
J: TRBJ1-4
V: TRBV7-2
D: NA
size: NA

DNA: TGCGCCAGCAGCGCCTCAGGGGACCGCACAGATACGCAGTATTTT
CDR3: CASSASGDRTDTQYF
J: TRBJ2-3
V: TRBV5-1
D: NA
size: NA

DNA: TGCGCCAGCAGCTTGGGGGGCCTGGGCACTGAAGCTTTCTTT
CDR3: CASSLGGLGTEAFF
J: TRBJ1-1
V: TRBV5-1
D: NA
size: NA

DNA: TGTGCCAGCTCACCAGCTCCGGGGACAGGGTCCGGAAAACTGTTTTTT
CDR3: CASSPAPGTGSGKLFF
J: TRBJ1-4
V: TRBV18
D: TRBD1
size: NA

DNA: TGTGCCAGCAGAGGCCAGCGGGACGCCTCCTTAGGGGCCCAGTACTTC
CDR3: CASRGQRDASLGAQYF
J: TRBJ2-5
V: TRBV2
D: TRBD2
size: NA

DNA: TGTGCCAGCAGTTACGCTGGGACAGGGGGCAATCAGCCCCAGCATTTT
CDR3: CASSYAGTGGNQPQHF
J: TRBJ1-5
V: TRBV6-2/TRBV6-3
D: TRBD1
size: NA

DNA: TGTGCCAGCAGCTTAGGACCGGGGGGGGAGACCCAGTACTTC
CDR3: CASSLGPGGETQYF
J: TRBJ2-5
V: TRBV7-2
D: TRBD2
size: NA

DNA: TGTGCCAGCTCAAGGCAGGGTGGCAATCAGCCCCAGCATTTT
CDR3: CASSRQGGNQPQHF
J: TRBJ1-5
V: TRBV18
D: NA
size: NA

DNA: TGCGCCAGCAGCTTGTCTTCCCAACTAGATACGCAGTATTTT
CDR3: CASSLSSQLDTQYF
J: TRBJ2-3
V: TRBV5-1
D: NA
size: NA

DNA: TGTGCCAGCAGCAGAACAGGGCTTAATTCACCCCTCCACTTT
CDR3: CASSRTGLNSPLHF
J: TRBJ1-6
V: TRBV13
D: NA
size: NA

DNA: TGTGCCAGCAGTTTTGCGTCGGCAGGGACCCAGTACTTC
CDR3: CASSFASAGTQYF
J: TRBJ2-5
V: TRBV12-3/TRBV12-4
D: NA
size: NA

DNA: TGTGCCAGCAGCCCGTACCAAGAGACCCAGTACTTC
CDR3: CASSPYQETQYF
J: TRBJ2-5
V: TRBV5-6
D: NA
size: once

DNA: TGCGCCAGCAGCGGCGGACAGCCCACCGGGGAGCTGTTTTTT
CDR3: CASSGGQPTGELFF
J: TRBJ2-2
V: TRBV5-1
D: NA
size: NA

DNA: TGTGCCAGCAGTTTACGACAGGGCAGCGATGAGCAGTTCTTC
CDR3: CASSLRQGSDEQFF
J: TRBJ2-1
V: TRBV6-5
D: TRBD1
size: NA

DNA: TGTGCCAGCAGTTTATGGCGGCAGGGGGCAGCCAAAAACATTCAGTACTTC
CDR3: CASSLWRQGAAKNIQYF
J: TRBJ2-4
V: TRBV27
D: TRBD1
size: NA

DNA: TGTGCCAGCAGCCCAACCTTGCAGGGGCCCTCTTACGAGCAGTACTTC
CDR3: CASSPTLQGPSYEQYF
J: TRBJ2-7
V: TRBV3-1/TRBV3-2
D: NA
size: NA

DNA: TGTGCCAGCAGAGATACCTTCAGCTCCTACGAGCAGTACTTC
CDR3: CASRDTFSSYEQYF
J: TRBJ2-7
V: TRBV7-6
D: NA
size: once

DNA: TGTGCCAGCAGTGAAGTCAGGGTGGATAAGCAGTACTTC
CDR3: CASSEVRVDKQYF
J: TRBJ2-7
V: TRBV6-1
D: NA
size: NA

DNA: TGCGCCAGCAGCTGGGGGACAGAGGCTTATGGCTACACCTTC
CDR3: CASSWGTEAYGYTF
J: TRBJ1-2
V: TRBV5-1
D: TRBD1
size: NA

DNA: TGTGCCAGCAGCCTCACAGGGACTATCACAGATACGCAGTATTTT
CDR3: CASSLTGTITDTQYF
J: TRBJ2-3
V: TRBV2
D: NA
size: NA

DNA: TGTGCCACCAGTGCCTGGAGGGTCTCCTATAATTCACCCCTCCACTTT
CDR3: CATSAWRVSYNSPLHF
J: TRBJ1-6
V: TRBV24-1
D: NA
size: NA

DNA: TGTGCCAGCAGCTTCGGAGCTATAGATACGCAGTATTTT
CDR3: CASSFGAIDTQYF
J: TRBJ2-3
V: TRBV11-2
D: NA
size: NA

DNA: TGTGCCAGCAGTTACGCGGAGTTACGTTCACCCCTCCACTTT
CDR3: CASSYAELRSPLHF
J: TRBJ1-6
V: TRBV6-6
D: NA
size: NA

DNA: TGTGCCAGCAGCCAGGGGCCTGTCGAGCCTTCCTACGAGCAGTACTTC
CDR3: CASSQGPVEPSYEQYF
J: TRBJ2-7
V: TRBV4-2
D: NA
size: NA

DNA: TGTGCCAGCAGTGAGGGGAGGGTTAGCTCCTATAATTCACCCCTCCACTTT
CDR3: CASSEGRVSSYNSPLHF
J: TRBJ1-6
V: TRBV6-1
D: NA
size: once

DNA: TGTGCCAGCAGCTTTGCGGGGGCCCTCAGCTCCTACGAGCAGTACTTC
CDR3: CASSFAGALSSYEQYF
J: TRBJ2-7
V: TRBV7-2
D: NA
size: NA

DNA: TGTGCCAGCGGGGACAGGGGTAATTCACCCCTCCACTTT
CDR3: CASGDRGNSPLHF
J: TRBJ1-6
V: TRBV2
D: TRBD1
size: few

DNA: TGTGCCAGTAGTCCTCAGACAGGGAAGGAGCAGTACTTC
CDR3: CASSPQTGKEQYF
J: TRBJ2-7
V: TRBV19
D: TRBD1
size: NA

DNA: TGTGCCAGCAGTTACGAGTCACATTGGACTAGCGGGGATCCCTACGAGCAGTACTTC
CDR3: CASSYESHWTSGDPYEQYF
J: TRBJ2-7
V: TRBV6-2/TRBV6-3
D: TRBD2
size: few

DNA: TGTGCCAGCAGTTATACAGGTTCGTCCTACGAGCAGTACTTC
CDR3: CASSYTGSSYEQYF
J: TRBJ2-7
V: TRBV6-5
D: NA
size: once

DNA: TGTGCCACCAGTGACCATGGACAGGCTTACAATGAGCAGTTCTTC
CDR3: CATSDHGQAYNEQFF
J: TRBJ2-1
V: TRBV24-1
D: TRBD1
size: NA

DNA: TGTGCCAGCAGCCAAGATGGGAGTACAGATACGCAGTATTTT
CDR3: CASSQDGSTDTQYF
J: TRBJ2-3
V: TRBV4-2
D: NA
size: few

DNA: TGTGCCAGCAGCGTAGGCCTAGAATTGACAGATACGCAGTATTTT
CDR3: CASSVGLELTDTQYF
J: TRBJ2-3
V: TRBV9
D: NA
size: NA

DNA: TGTGCCAGCAGCTTCGGGACAGGGCGGCGGGAGACCCAGTACTTC
CDR3: CASSFGTGRRETQYF
J: TRBJ2-5
V: TRBV7-7
D: TRBD1
size: NA

DNA: TGTGCCAGCAGCTTGGCCCAGGGGTACGGGCAGTACTTC
CDR3: CASSLAQGYGQYF
J: TRBJ2-7
V: TRBV5-6
D: NA
size: NA

DNA: TGTGCCAGCAGCTCAGGGGGTTGGACTAATGAAAAACTGTTTTTT
CDR3: CASSSGGWTNEKLFF
J: TRBJ1-4
V: TRBV7-9
D: TRBD1
size: NA